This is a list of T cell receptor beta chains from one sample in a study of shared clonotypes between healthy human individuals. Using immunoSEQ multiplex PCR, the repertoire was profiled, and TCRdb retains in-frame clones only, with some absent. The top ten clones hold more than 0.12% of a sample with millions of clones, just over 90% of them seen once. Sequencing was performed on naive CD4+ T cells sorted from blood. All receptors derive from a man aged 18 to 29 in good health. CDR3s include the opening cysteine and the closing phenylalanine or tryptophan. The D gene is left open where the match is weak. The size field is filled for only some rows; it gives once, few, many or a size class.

TGTGCCAGCAGTGCTTCGGGGGGGAAAGAGACCCAGTACTTC | CASSASGGKETQYF | TRBD2 | . | TRBJ2-5 | TRBV6-6
TGCGCCAGCAGAATGAGCGGGGCCCTTAATGAGCAGTTCTTC | CASRMSGALNEQFF | TRBD2 | . | TRBJ2-1 | TRBV5-1
TGTGCCAGCAGTTTAGGCCCCATGAACACTGAAGCTTTCTTT | CASSLGPMNTEAFF | . | . | TRBJ1-1 | TRBV27
TGTGCCAGCAGCGTAGGGGGGACAGATACGCAGTATTTT | CASSVGGTDTQYF | . | . | TRBJ2-3 | TRBV9
TGTGCCAGTAGAGGAGGGGTATCTGAAGCTTTCTTT | CASRGGVSEAFF | . | . | TRBJ1-1 | TRBV19
TGTGCCAGCAGCTTAGGAGTCACAAACGAGCAGTACTTC | CASSLGVTNEQYF | . | . | TRBJ2-7 | TRBV7-8
TGTGCCAGCAGCTTAGGGGTGGAAGGGTACGAGCAGTACTTC | CASSLGVEGYEQYF | . | . | TRBJ2-7 | TRBV11-2
TGTGCCAGTAGTATCTCCGCAGGGGGCTTGGGGTACAATGAGCAGTTCTTC | CASSISAGGLGYNEQFF | TRBD1 | . | TRBJ2-1 | TRBV19
TGCGCCAGCAGCTGGACACAAGTCCAAGAGACCCAGTACTTC | CASSWTQVQETQYF | . | once | TRBJ2-5 | TRBV10-2
TGTGCCAGCAGTCCCCGTGAGGGGGCGTCGGGAGCTTTCTTT | CASSPREGASGAFF | TRBD1 | . | TRBJ1-1 | TRBV6-6
TGTGCCAGTAGCCCCACGGGGGGGATTTGGGAGCTGTTTTTT | CASSPTGGIWELFF | TRBD2 | . | TRBJ2-2 | TRBV19
TGTGCCAGCGGGAATAATCAGCCCCAGCATTTT | CASGNNQPQHF | . | . | TRBJ1-5 | TRBV6-6
TGTGCCAGCAGCTTAGGTATCAGGGGGCGAAGTGAAGCTTTCTTT | CASSLGIRGRSEAFF | TRBD1 | . | TRBJ1-1 | TRBV7-8
TGCGCCAGCAGCAGGACAGGGGTGGAAGAGACCCAGTACTTC | CASSRTGVEETQYF | TRBD1 | . | TRBJ2-5 | TRBV5-1
TGTGCCTGGAGGGGCCTGGAGGGTTCCTACGAGCAGTACTTC | CAWRGLEGSYEQYF | . | . | TRBJ2-7 | TRBV30
TGTGCCAGCAGCTTGGGTTCGCCAACCTCCTACGAGCAGTACTTC | CASSLGSPTSYEQYF | . | . | TRBJ2-7 | TRBV5-4
TGTGCCAGCAAGATTTCGAGGGGAGTCACGAACACCGGGGAGCTGTTTTTT | CASKISRGVTNTGELFF | . | . | TRBJ2-2 | TRBV2
TGTGCCAGCAGCTTGTTGGTCATCTATGGCTACACCTTC | CASSLLVIYGYTF | . | once | TRBJ1-2 | TRBV5-7
TGCGCCAGCAGCCAACCACTAGCGGGCGCCTACGAGCAGTACTTC | CASSQPLAGAYEQYF | TRBD2 | . | TRBJ2-7 | TRBV4-1
TGTGCCAGCAGCCAGGGGACGATCCTCTACAATGAGCAGTTCTTC | CASSQGTILYNEQFF | . | . | TRBJ2-1 | TRBV14
TGTGCCAGCAGCTTAGCGGAGGCAGGGGGCCAAGATACGCAGTATTTT | CASSLAEAGGQDTQYF | TRBD1 | . | TRBJ2-3 | TRBV7-9
TGTGCCAGCAGCCAAGCGGGAGGAGGGGGAGATACGCAGTATTTT | CASSQAGGGGDTQYF | TRBD2 | . | TRBJ2-3 | TRBV6-1
TGTGCCATCAGTGAGTCGATGGGCAGGGCCGACGAGCAGTACTTC | CAISESMGRADEQYF | . | . | TRBJ2-7 | TRBV10-3
TGTGCCTTAGACAGCTCCTACGAGCAGTACTTC | CALDSSYEQYF | . | . | TRBJ2-7 | TRBV30
TGCGCCAGCAGCTCCACGGGACAGGGGGCTTACGAGCAGTACTTC | CASSSTGQGAYEQYF | TRBD1 | . | TRBJ2-7 | TRBV5-1
TGTGCCAGCAGCAGAAGACAGGGGAACACTGAAGCTTTCTTT | CASSRRQGNTEAFF | TRBD1 | . | TRBJ1-1 | TRBV11-1
TGTGCCAGCACCCTAACAGGGCTGGGGGCCAACGTCCTGACTTTC | CASTLTGLGANVLTF | . | . | TRBJ2-6 | TRBV27
TGTGCCAGCAGCTCTGATCTGGGGGGGACGCAGTATTTT | CASSSDLGGTQYF | TRBD2 | . | TRBJ2-3 | TRBV7-2
TGTGCCAGCAGCCCCCAGCGGGGTACGAACGAGCAGTACTTC | CASSPQRGTNEQYF | TRBD2 | . | TRBJ2-7 | TRBV5-4
TGTGCCAGCAACCGACAGGGTGACGGAAATTCACCCCTCCACTTT | CASNRQGDGNSPLHF | TRBD1 | . | TRBJ1-6 | TRBV2
TGTGCCAGTAGTATAAAAATAGGCGAGACACCGGGAGGCTACACCTTC | CASSIKIGETPGGYTF | . | . | TRBJ1-2 | TRBV19
TGCGCCAGCAGCTCATTAGCGGGGGTCTACAATGAGCAGTTCTTC | CASSSLAGVYNEQFF | TRBD2 | . | TRBJ2-1 | TRBV5-1
TGTGCCAGCAGTGCCAGGGGTGAAGCTTTCTTT | CASSARGEAFF | . | once | TRBJ1-1 | TRBV27
TGTGCCAGCAGCTTAGGTGTCGTTGGGCAGGGGAATCAGCCCCAGCATTTT | CASSLGVVGQGNQPQHF | . | . | TRBJ1-5 | TRBV5-8
TGTGCCAGCAGTTACTCGTCTTTACCGGCTACACCCCTCCACTTT | CASSYSSLPATPLHF | . | . | TRBJ1-6 | TRBV6-5
TGTGCCAGCTCATTGAGGGGTGGAAACACCATATATTTT | CASSLRGGNTIYF | . | . | TRBJ1-3 | TRBV28
TGTGCCAGTAGTATCCATAGCTCTGGAAACACCATATATTTT | CASSIHSSGNTIYF | . | few | TRBJ1-3 | TRBV19
TGTGCCAGCAGTTCACGACAGGGGTCCTACGAGCAGTACTTC | CASSSRQGSYEQYF | TRBD1 | . | TRBJ2-7 | TRBV6-6
TGTGCCAGCAGCTCGATGTTGGGACAGGGGGAGGAAGAGACCCAGTACTTC | CASSSMLGQGEEETQYF | TRBD1 | . | TRBJ2-5 | TRBV7-6
TGTGCCAGCAGCAGGGACGTTGGGGAGCAGTACTTC | CASSRDVGEQYF | . | . | TRBJ2-7 | TRBV5-4
TGTGCCAGCAGCTTAGCGCGTAGCTCCTACAATGAGCAGTTCTTC | CASSLARSSYNEQFF | . | . | TRBJ2-1 | TRBV7-2
TGCGCCAGCAGTGTGGGGCAGTTGGGGACGGATACGCAGTATTTT | CASSVGQLGTDTQYF | . | . | TRBJ2-3 | TRBV10-1
TGTGCCAGCAGTGAATTCAGCGGGGGTGAAGCTTTCTTT | CASSEFSGGEAFF | . | . | TRBJ1-1 | TRBV25-1
TGTGCCAGTCCGGCTGGGGACGAGCAGTACTTC | CASPAGDEQYF | . | . | TRBJ2-7 | TRBV19
TGTGCCAGCACCCGATCGCATAGCAATCAGCCCCAGCATTTT | CASTRSHSNQPQHF | . | . | TRBJ1-5 | TRBV6-6
TGTGCCAGCAGCCTAATCCGAGGGGGACAGGGTAACGGCTACACCTTC | CASSLIRGGQGNGYTF | TRBD1 | . | TRBJ1-2 | TRBV11-2
TGTGCCAGCTCACCAGAACAGGGATTGGGGGAGACCCAGTACTTC | CASSPEQGLGETQYF | . | . | TRBJ2-5 | TRBV18
TGTGCCAGTAGGACCACAGCGGGGGGGCTAAGTAGTGAGCAGTTCTTC | CASRTTAGGLSSEQFF | TRBD2 | . | TRBJ2-1 | TRBV19
TGTGCCAGCAGTTACCTATGGGGAGGCGAGAGGGAGCAGTACTTC | CASSYLWGGEREQYF | . | . | TRBJ2-7 | TRBV6-6
TGTGCCTGGAGTGTCGGAAGGGCTATATATTTT | CAWSVGRAIYF | . | few | TRBJ1-3 | TRBV30
TGTGCCAGTAGTATCGGTGGGGCAAAGAATCAGCCCCAGCATTTT | CASSIGGAKNQPQHF | . | . | TRBJ1-5 | TRBV19
TGCGCCAGCAGCCCCACAGGGGGGAATCAGCCCCAGCATTTT | CASSPTGGNQPQHF | TRBD1 | . | TRBJ1-5 | TRBV5-1
TGTGCCAGCAGTGAAAGGCAGCCATCTCTCTCTGGGGCCAACGTCCTGACTTTC | CASSERQPSLSGANVLTF | . | . | TRBJ2-6 | TRBV2
TGTGCCAGCAGCATCCCAGGGGACGCCGGGGAGCTGTTTTTT | CASSIPGDAGELFF | . | . | TRBJ2-2 | TRBV9